A single sample gave rise to the 14 T cell receptor beta chains below, sequenced in a study of blood T cell repertoires in COVID-19 (dated by TCRdb to the early 2020s). To prepare the library, the immunoSEQ multiplex PCR assay was applied. TCRdb obtained this table from immuneACCESS and retained in-frame rearrangements with V and J assigned. These tables miss some clones; where compared with another copy, unresolved V genes account for less than half of the shortfall, and the remainder is unexplained. The sample profile shows 110,000 or so clones; about four fifths of them were found once. Of the sample, 15% is held by the ten largest clones. Sequencing was performed on peripheral blood. Receptors were obtained from a woman of 80 years or more with acute or convalescent COVID-19.

The rearrangement links TRBV3-1 (or the pseudogene TRBV3-2) to TRBJ1-5, with TRBD1 identical over 7 bases. The CDR3 has 14 amino acids. CDR1 and CDR2 from the germline V gene are LGHDT and YNNKEL (reference sequence). Trimming removed 4 bases from V and 5 bases from J; junction bases left unmatched: 5. CDR3 protein: CASSLGTAYQPQHF. In DNA form, the CDR3 reads TGTGCCAGCAGCCTTGGGACAGCTTATCAGCCCCAGCATTTT.

The rearrangement joins TRBV9 to TRBJ1-3; no firm D call. Trimming took off 4 bases at V and 1 base at J, with 12 bases between the two ends. Germline V gene lookup returns CDR1 SGDLS and CDR2 YYNGEE. The CDR3 contains 15 residues. CDR3 sequence: CASSPLVVSGNTIYF. The DNA for the CDR3 is TGTGCCAGCAGCCCTCTCGTTGTTTCTGGAAACACCATATATTTT.

The chain uses TRBV3-1 (or the pseudogene TRBV3-2) and TRBJ2-1; 11 nucleotides line up with TRBD2. CDR1 and CDR2 (germline): LGHDT, YNNKEL (reference sequence). After removal of 3 bases from V and 7 bases from J, the junction contained 8 bases not matched to a gene. The CDR3 runs 16 residues. CDR3 sequence (DNA): TGTGCCAGCAGCCACGAGGGACTAGCGGTGTTAAATGAGCAGTTCTTC. Translating gives CASSHEGLAVLNEQFF.

This chain joins TRBV5-6 and TRBJ1-6; 7 positions agree with TRBD1. Germline trimming cut 5 bases from V and 9 bases from J; bases unmatched to any gene: 11. Germline CDR1 SGHDT, CDR2 YYEEEE. The CDR3 is 15 amino acids. CDR3 residues: CASSSDRELGSPLHF. The CDR3 DNA is TGTGCCAGCAGTTCTGACAGGGAACTAGGTTCACCCCTCCACTTT.

J is TRBJ2-7 and V is TRBV19; 11 positions agree with TRBD1. The V gene's germline CDR1 is LNHDA and CDR2 SQIVND (reference sequence). This CDR3 has 15 amino acids. V lost 4 bases, J lost 0 bases, and 2 bases stayed unmatched. The CDR3 DNA sequence: TGTGCCAGTAGTAGAGGGACAGGGGGCTCCTACGAGCAGTACTTC. This codes for CASSRGTGGSYEQYF.

Written as DNA, the CDR3 is TGCGCCAGCAGCCAAGATACGACTAGCGGGAGCTCTAGCACAGATACGCAGTATTTT. This codes for CASSQDTTSGSSSTDTQYF. The gene calls are TRBV4-3 and TRBJ2-3, with 12 bases lining up with TRBD2. The CDR3 contains 19 residues. V dropped 0 bases and J dropped 0; count of bases not matched to a gene: 7. Germline V CDR1 and CDR2: LGHNA, YSLEER.

The chain carries TRBV24-1 and TRBJ1-2, with D maybe TRBD1 (6 bases). Germline lookup yields CDR1 KGHDR and CDR2 SFDVKD. The CDR3 spans 16 residues. V shed 5 bases and J shed 5 bases, with 20 bases lying between them. CDR3 sequence reads: CATSGIQGVGNYGYTF. CDR3 DNA sequence: TGTGCCACCAGTGGAATACAGGGAGTTGGAAATTATGGCTACACCTTC.

V gene TRBV27 combines with J gene TRBJ2-7; the D gene is possibly TRBD1 (6 bases). Trimming took off 3 bases at V and 0 bases at J, with 9 bases between the two ends. Germline V gene lookup returns CDR1 MNHEY and CDR2 SMNVEV (reference sequence). The CDR3 totals 14 residues. CDR3 nucleotides: TGTGCCAGCAGTTTGGAAGGGGGCTCCTACGAGCAGTACTTC. Translation gives CASSLEGGSYEQYF.

J is TRBJ2-5 and V is TRBV5-8, with TRBD1 identical over 7 bases. V was pared by 6 bases and J by 1 base, with 12 bases of the junction left unmatched. This CDR3 comprises 16 residues. In germline, CDR1 is SGHTS, CDR2 YDEGEE. Written as DNA, the CDR3 is TGTGCCAGCACCAGATTGGGACAGATCATCCAAGAGACCCAGTACTTC. Protein product: CASTRLGQIIQETQYF.

To note about this clone: At one of its ends the junction is not consistent with the germline gene, which may arise from a read error. The CDR3 bases are TGTGCCAGCAGCAGGGACAGGGATGATCAGACCTTC. As protein: CASSRDRDDQTF. This chain joins TRBV7-9 and TRBJ2-7; 9 bases map to TRBD1. CDR1 SEHNR and CDR2 FQNEAQ come from the germline V gene (reference sequence). The CDR3 spans 12 residues.

This clone was counted only a few times. The chain employs TRBV6-5 and TRBJ2-5, with D uncertain. Germline CDR1 is MNHEY and CDR2 is SVGAGI. The CDR3 contains 12 residues. V lost 5 bases, J lost 4 bases, and 8 bases lay in between. This chain's CDR3 is CASSPRGETQYF. In DNA form, the CDR3 reads TGTGCCAGCAGTCCGAGAGGAGAGACCCAGTACTTC.

The chain has TRBV28 and TRBJ1-3; D not certain. Trimming removed 6 bases at V and 2 bases at J, with 8 bases between. The CDR3 runs 13 residues. Germline CDR1 MDHEN, CDR2 SYDVKM. DNA of the CDR3: TGTGCCAGCAGGCGGATCACTGGAAACACCATATATTTT. Translated: CASRRITGNTIYF.

The V gene is TRBV7-2, the J gene TRBJ1-1; D not certain. V lost 4 bases, J lost 0 bases, and 9 bases lay in between. CDR1 is SGHTA and CDR2 is FQGNSA in the germline V gene. The CDR3 has 14 amino acids. The CDR3 bases are TGTGCCAGCAGCTGGTTGCGGGTGAACACTGAAGCTTTCTTT. It is translated as CASSWLRVNTEAFF.

The chain employs TRBV27 and TRBJ1-2; TRBD1 matches at 7 bases. From germline, CDR1 is MNHEY and CDR2 SMNVEV (reference sequence). Losses at the gene ends were 10 bases for V and 4 bases for J; bases not matched to a gene: 15. CDR3 length: 15 residues. The CDR3: CATLSLQGFGYGYTF. CDR3 sequence (DNA): TGTGCCACCCTTTCGCTACAGGGGTTCGGCTATGGCTACACCTTC.